Below are 6 T cell receptor beta chains sequenced from a single sample in a study of cytotoxic CD8 clonotypes in ibrutinib-treated CLL. Method: immunoSEQ multiplex PCR; TCRdb's copy keeps in-frame clones and lacks some. In the table there are roughly 97,000 clones, 70% to 85% of which are singletons. The sequencing used PBMCs, collected after 12 months of ibrutinib treatment. Every receptor here comes from a human donor with chronic lymphocytic leukemia.

This clone has just a few counts. The chain couples TRBV11-1 to TRBJ2-3; no definite D call. CDR1 is SGHAT and CDR2 is FQDESV in the germline V gene (reference sequence). V was clipped by 0 bases and J by 2 bases, with 6 bases between them. This CDR3 contains 14 residues. This chain's CDR3 is CASSLAQATDTQYF. The CDR3, as DNA: TGTGCCAGCAGCTTAGCTCAGGCCACAGATACGCAGTATTTT.

The rearrangement uses TRBV6-1 and TRBJ1-2; D remains unclear. The V and J ends lost 7 bases and 7 bases respectively, with 16 bases between them. From germline, CDR1 is MNHNS and CDR2 SASEGT. CDR3 length equals 13 residues. The CDR3 region is CASNYGETGGYTF. In nucleotides, the CDR3 is TGTGCCAGCAATTACGGGGAGACGGGTGGCTACACCTTC.

This chain uses TRBV4-1 with TRBJ2-1; 8 bases are shared with TRBD2. This CDR3 has 16 amino acids. Germline V gene sequence: CDR1 MGHRA, CDR2 YSYEKL. V shed 4 bases and J 8 bases; nucleotides not matched to a gene: 13. The CDR3 bases are TGCGCCAGCAGCCCGACCCTTTTGCGGGGGGCTTATGAGCAGTTCTTC. Its protein product is CASSPTLLRGAYEQFF.

The rearrangement uses TRBV2 and TRBJ2-5; 10 nucleotides line up with TRBD1. The end of the DNA aligns better with TRBJ2-7, so the J call may be wrong. CDR3 length equals 14 residues. Germline V gene lookup returns CDR1 SNHLY and CDR2 FYNNEI. CDR3 protein: CASNPTGGIYEQYF. The CDR3 bases are TGTGCCAGCAATCCGACAGGGGGCATTTACGAGCAGTACTTC.

V and J are TRBV5-1 and TRBJ2-3; a weak D match, TRBD2 (7 bases). CDR1 is SGHRS, CDR2 YFSETQ, per germline. Deletions cut 3 bases from V and 8 bases from J, with 16 bases between. The CDR3 totals 14 residues. The CDR3 nucleotides read TGCGCCAGCAGCTCGGGGGGCCGCCCCGGTACGCAGTATTTT. Protein: CASSSGGRPGTQYF.

V is TRBV7-3 and J is TRBJ2-3; 10 bases map to TRBD2. CDR3 length: 15 amino acids. The V gene end was trimmed by 5 bases and the J gene end by 0 bases; junction bases not matched to a gene: 2. Germline CDR1 and CDR2: SGHTA and FQGTGA. The CDR3 spells CASSLAGESTDTQYF. The CDR3 nucleotides are TGTGCCAGCAGCCTAGCGGGGGAGAGCACAGATACGCAGTATTTT.